The clone carrying this T cell receptor (beta chain) was seen a handful of times. Drawing of peripheral blood yielded 7.5 to 10 milliliters from each donor. Then a second PCR, running about 7 to 11 cycles, was carried out with a sample-barcoded 5' primer and a J-beta primer mix. Each of the cDNA molecules was tagged by a template-switch adaptor with 12 random nucleotides. From the 5' RACE reads, TCRdb called clonotypes with MiXCR, one entry per CDR3 protein. The table includes nearly 1 million distinct CDR3 sequences, roughly half detected once. This sample was included in a study of blood T cells in healthy people across ages. The sample was blood. This sequence originates from a woman aged 55-75 years in good health.

CDR3 sequence: CATLGGAIRDTQYF. The CDR3 nucleotides read TGTGCCACCCTGGGAGGGGCAATACGGGATACGCAGTATTTT. The V gene is TRBV28, the J gene TRBJ2-3; 7 nucleotides align to TRBD2. The CDR3 contains 14 residues. Per germline, CDR1 MDHEN and CDR2 SYDVKM. The V gene end was trimmed by 10 bases and the J gene end by 6 bases; junction bases not matched to a gene: 13. Complete variable domain (other parts from reference TRBV28 and TRBJ2-3): DVKVTQSSRYLVKRTGEKVFLECVQDMDHENMFWYRQDPGLGLRLIYFSYDVKMKEKGDIPEGYSVSREKKERFSLILESASTNQTSMYLCATLGGAIRDTQYFGPGTRLTVL.